The 12 T cell receptor beta chains reported below all come from one sample, sequenced in a study of T cells in tuberculosis. The repertoire was sequenced with immunoSEQ multiplex PCR; TCRdb's copy has only in-frame clones and lacks some. The repertoire holds around 45,000 clones, about 95% seen once, with about 1.8% in the top ten. The sequenced sample was PBMCs. These receptors all stem from a donor aged 10-29 years with latent tuberculosis or without tuberculosis infection. Some clones in this sample may be carry-over from other donors' samples.

The chain's CDR3 is CASSPLLSGPKTQYF. The CDR3, as DNA: TGTGCCAGCAGCCCTCTACTGAGCGGGCCGAAGACCCAGTACTTC. The V gene is TRBV7-8, the J gene TRBJ2-5; D perhaps matches TRBD2 (6 bases). The CDR3 is made up of 15 amino acids. V gave up 5 bases and J gave up 6 bases, with 19 bases separating them. From germline, CDR1 is SGHVS and CDR2 FQNEAQ.

A single count supports this clone. The chain is built from TRBV28 and TRBJ1-2; the match to TRBD1 covers 9 bases. The CDR3 extends over 13 amino acids. Per germline, CDR1 MDHEN and CDR2 SYDVKM. V lost 3 bases and J lost 11; bases outside the gene matches: 7. The CDR3 is CASSFRTGGRYTF. DNA for the CDR3: TGTGCCAGCAGTTTCCGAACAGGGGGCCGTTACACCTTC.

This chain connects TRBV7-2 to TRBJ1-3; TRBD1 might be the D (6 bases). There are 16 residues in the CDR3. V dropped 5 bases and J dropped 4 bases, with 18 bases sitting between them. The germline gives CDR1 SGHTA, CDR2 FQGNSA. CDR3 sequence: CASSPSAGAGGNTIYF. DNA for the CDR3: TGTGCCAGCAGCCCCTCGGCGGGGGCTGGAGGAAACACCATATATTTT.

The V call is TRBV30, the J call TRBJ1-1; D is unresolved. The CDR3 sequence is 11 residues long. CDR1 and CDR2 (germline): GTSNPN, SVGIG (reference sequence). The V end was cut by 2 bases, the J end by 11 bases, with 12 bases between. The CDR3 is CAWSKRMSAFF. The CDR3 nucleotides read TGTGCCTGGAGTAAGAGGATGTCGGCTTTCTTT.

The rearrangement uses TRBV4-2 and TRBJ2-3, with 8 positions matching TRBD2. Germline V gene lookup returns CDR1 LGHNA and CDR2 YNFKEQ. There are 18 residues in the CDR3. J was trimmed by 6 bases and V by 0 bases; bases with no gene match: 14. The CDR3 DNA follows: TGTGCCAGCAGCCAAGAAGGAGGTCCCAGCGGGAGAAGGGATACGCAGTATTTT. Translating it yields CASSQEGGPSGRRDTQYF.

The J gene is TRBJ2-4, the V gene TRBV7-2; a possible D gene is TRBD1 (5 bases). Trimming removed 5 bases at V and 2 bases at J, with 19 bases between. The CDR3 runs 17 residues. Germline loops: CDR1 SGHTA, CDR2 FQGNSA. The CDR3 DNA is TGTGCCAGCAGCCCCCTATGGGGCGGCATATCCAAAAACATTCAGTACTTC. Translated: CASSPLWGGISKNIQYF.

The chain is built from TRBV21-1 and TRBJ2-2; TRBD1, the table's D call, was not compared with the DNA. TRBV21-1 is a pseudogene locus. The length of the CDR3 is 14 residues. CDR3 amino acids: CASSKATGPGELFF. CDR3 in DNA: TGTGCCAGCAGCAAGGCTACAGGGCCCGGAGAGCTGTTTTTT.

The V call is TRBV28, the J call TRBJ1-5; weak D call: TRBD1 (5 bases). Germline values: CDR1 MDHEN, CDR2 SYDVKM. This CDR3 has 16 amino acids. V lost 7 bases and J 4 bases, leaving 20 bases between the germline ends. CDR3 sequence (DNA): TGTGCCAGCAAAGCCCCCGGGGGGACGGGGAATCAGCCCCAGCATTTT. It is translated as CASKAPGGTGNQPQHF.

V is TRBV29-1 and J is TRBJ2-1, with 9 nucleotides matching TRBD2. Per germline, CDR1 SQVTM and CDR2 ANQGSEA. This CDR3 comprises 14 residues. V shed 6 bases, J shed 7 bases, and the junction held 10 bases outside the gene matches. Written as DNA, the CDR3 is TGCAGCGTCGCCGGGACTAGCAAAGGAAATGAGCAGTTCTTC. Translating gives CSVAGTSKGNEQFF.

V gene TRBV7-3 combines with J gene TRBJ2-2; TRBD2 aligns across 14 bases. V lost 5 bases to trimming and J lost 2 bases; unmatched junction nucleotides: 4. This CDR3 spans 17 amino acids. Germline CDR1 SGHTA, CDR2 FQGTGA. The CDR3 region is CASSPGLAGVNTGELFF. DNA of the CDR3: TGTGCCAGCAGCCCGGGACTAGCGGGAGTAAACACCGGGGAGCTGTTTTTT.

The rearrangement links TRBV5-1 to TRBJ2-6; 9 bases fit TRBD1. Per the germline V gene, CDR1 is SGHRS and CDR2 is YFSETQ. This CDR3 spans 19 amino acids. V gave up 4 bases and J gave up 0 bases; unmatched junction bases: 11. The CDR3 DNA reads TGCGCCAGCAGCAAGGGACAGGGCGCCATCTTCTCTGGGGCCAACGTCCTGACTTTC. Its protein product is CASSKGQGAIFSGANVLTF.

V usage is TRBV28 and J usage is TRBJ1-1, with no clear D. Looked up from germline, CDR1 is MDHEN and CDR2 is SYDVKM. This CDR3 has 16 residues. The V end lost 2 bases, the J end lost 10 bases, and 23 bases lay between the germline ends. CDR3 sequence: CASSLVEWAGRARAFF. The CDR3 bases are TGTGCCAGCAGTTTAGTGGAATGGGCGGGGAGGGCTAGAGCTTTCTTT.